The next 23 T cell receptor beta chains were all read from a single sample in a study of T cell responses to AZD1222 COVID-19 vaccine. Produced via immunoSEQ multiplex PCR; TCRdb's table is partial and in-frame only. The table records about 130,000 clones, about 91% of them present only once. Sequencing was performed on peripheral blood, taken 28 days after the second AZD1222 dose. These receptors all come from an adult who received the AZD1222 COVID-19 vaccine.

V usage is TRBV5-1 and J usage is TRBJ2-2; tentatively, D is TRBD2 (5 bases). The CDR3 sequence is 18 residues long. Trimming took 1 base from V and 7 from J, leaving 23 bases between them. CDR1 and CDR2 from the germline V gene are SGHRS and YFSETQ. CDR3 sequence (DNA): TGCGCCAGCAGCTTGTTGTATCGATTAGGGAGAAATGGCGGGGAGCTGTTTTTT. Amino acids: CASSLLYRLGRNGGELFF. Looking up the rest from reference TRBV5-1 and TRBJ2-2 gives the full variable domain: KAGVTQTPRYLIKTRGQQVTLSCSPISGHRSVSWYQQTPGQGLQFLFEYFSETQRNKGNFPGRFSGRQFSNSRSEMNVSTLELGDSALYLCASSLLYRLGRNGGELFFGEGSRLTVL.

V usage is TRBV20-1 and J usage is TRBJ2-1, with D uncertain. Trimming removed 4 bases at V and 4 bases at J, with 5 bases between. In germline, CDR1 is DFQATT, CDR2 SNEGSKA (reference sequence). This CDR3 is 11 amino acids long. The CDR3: CSATSYNEQFF. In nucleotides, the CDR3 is TGCAGTGCTACCTCTTACAATGAGCAGTTCTTC.

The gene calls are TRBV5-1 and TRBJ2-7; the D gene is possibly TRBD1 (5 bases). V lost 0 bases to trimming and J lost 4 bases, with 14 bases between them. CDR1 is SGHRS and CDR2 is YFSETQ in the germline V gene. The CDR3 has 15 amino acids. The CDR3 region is CASSLVLGPGYEQYF. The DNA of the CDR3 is TGCGCCAGCAGCTTGGTTTTGGGGCCAGGGTACGAGCAGTACTTC.

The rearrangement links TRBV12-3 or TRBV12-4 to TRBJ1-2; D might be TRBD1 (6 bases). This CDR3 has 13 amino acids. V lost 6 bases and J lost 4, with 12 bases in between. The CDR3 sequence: CASSPDRSYGYTF. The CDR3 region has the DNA TGTGCCAGCAGCCCCGACAGGAGCTATGGCTACACCTTC.

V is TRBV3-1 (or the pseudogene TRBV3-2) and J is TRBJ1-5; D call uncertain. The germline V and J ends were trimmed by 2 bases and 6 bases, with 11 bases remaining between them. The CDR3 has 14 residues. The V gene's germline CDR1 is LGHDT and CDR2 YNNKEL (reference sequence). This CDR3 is CASSQQVDSQPQHF. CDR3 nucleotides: TGTGCCAGCAGCCAACAGGTCGATAGTCAGCCCCAGCATTTT.

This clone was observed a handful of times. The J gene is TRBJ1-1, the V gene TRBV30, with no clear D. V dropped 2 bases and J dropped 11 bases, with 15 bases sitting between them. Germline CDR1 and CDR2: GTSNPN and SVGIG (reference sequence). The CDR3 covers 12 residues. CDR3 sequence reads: CAWSLGPMWAFF. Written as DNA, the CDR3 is TGTGCCTGGAGTCTGGGTCCCATGTGGGCTTTCTTT.

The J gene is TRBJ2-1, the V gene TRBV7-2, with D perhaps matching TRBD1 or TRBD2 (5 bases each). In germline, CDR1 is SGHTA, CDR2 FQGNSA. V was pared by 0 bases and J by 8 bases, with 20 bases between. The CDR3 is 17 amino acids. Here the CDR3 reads CASSLALGASWGDEQFF. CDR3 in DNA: TGTGCCAGCAGCTTAGCGCTTGGGGCTAGCTGGGGAGATGAGCAGTTCTTC.

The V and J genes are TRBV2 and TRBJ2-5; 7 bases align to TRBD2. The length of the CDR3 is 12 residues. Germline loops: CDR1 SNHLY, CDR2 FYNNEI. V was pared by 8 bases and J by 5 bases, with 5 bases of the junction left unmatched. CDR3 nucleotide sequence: TGTGCCAGCGGCAGGCGGGGGGAGACCCAGTACTTC. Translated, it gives CASGRRGETQYF.

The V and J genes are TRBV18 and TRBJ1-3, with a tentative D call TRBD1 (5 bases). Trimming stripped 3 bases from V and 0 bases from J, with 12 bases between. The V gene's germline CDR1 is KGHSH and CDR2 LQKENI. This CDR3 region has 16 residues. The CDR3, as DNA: TGTGCCAGCTCACCGAGGGACCAAAGCTCTGGAAACACCATATATTTT. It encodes CASSPRDQSSGNTIYF.

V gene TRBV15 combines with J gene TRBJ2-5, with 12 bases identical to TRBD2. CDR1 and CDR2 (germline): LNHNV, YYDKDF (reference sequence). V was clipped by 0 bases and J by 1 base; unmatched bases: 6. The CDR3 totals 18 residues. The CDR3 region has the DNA TGTGCCACCAGCAGAGATTTTTTGGGACTAGCGGGCCAAGAGACCCAGTACTTC. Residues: CATSRDFLGLAGQETQYF.

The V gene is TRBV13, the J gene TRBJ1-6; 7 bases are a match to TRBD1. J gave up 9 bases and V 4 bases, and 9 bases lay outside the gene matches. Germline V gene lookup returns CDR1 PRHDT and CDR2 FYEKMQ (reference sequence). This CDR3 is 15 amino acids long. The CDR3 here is CASSSFGRGISPLHF. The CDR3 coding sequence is TGTGCCAGCAGCTCGTTTGGCAGGGGGATTTCACCCCTCCACTTT.

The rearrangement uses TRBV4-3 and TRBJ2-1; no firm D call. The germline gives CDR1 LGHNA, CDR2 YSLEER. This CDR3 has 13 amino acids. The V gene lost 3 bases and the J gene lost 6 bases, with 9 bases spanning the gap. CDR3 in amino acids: CASSQDRPNEQFF. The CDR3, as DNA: TGCGCCAGCAGCCAGGATCGACCCAATGAGCAGTTCTTC.

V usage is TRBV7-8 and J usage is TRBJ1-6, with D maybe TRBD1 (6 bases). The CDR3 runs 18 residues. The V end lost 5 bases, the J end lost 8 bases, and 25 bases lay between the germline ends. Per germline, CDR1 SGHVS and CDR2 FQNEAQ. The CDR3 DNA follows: TGTGCCAGCAGCCCCTCACTACAAACAGGGTATGGGGATTCACCCCTCCACTTT. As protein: CASSPSLQTGYGDSPLHF.

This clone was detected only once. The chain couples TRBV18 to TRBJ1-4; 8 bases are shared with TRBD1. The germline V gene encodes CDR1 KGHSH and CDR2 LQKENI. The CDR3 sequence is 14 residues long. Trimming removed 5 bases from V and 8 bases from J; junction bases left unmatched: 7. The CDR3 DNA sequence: TGTGCCAGCTCATTTGTGGCAGGGGGCGAAAAACTGTTTTTT. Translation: CASSFVAGGEKLFF.

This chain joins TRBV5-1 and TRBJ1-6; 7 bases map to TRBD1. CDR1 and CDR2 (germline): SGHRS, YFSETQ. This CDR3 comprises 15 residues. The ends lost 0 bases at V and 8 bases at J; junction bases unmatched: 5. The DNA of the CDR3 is TGCGCCAGCAGCTTGGGTACAGGGGATTATTCACCCCTCCACTTT. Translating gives CASSLGTGDYSPLHF.

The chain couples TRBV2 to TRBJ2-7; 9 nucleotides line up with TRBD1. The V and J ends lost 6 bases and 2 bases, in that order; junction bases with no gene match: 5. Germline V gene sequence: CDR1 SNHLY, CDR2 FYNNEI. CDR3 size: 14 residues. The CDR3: CASRAGTGTYEQYF. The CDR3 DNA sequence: TGTGCCAGCAGGGCCGGGACAGGGACCTACGAGCAGTACTTC.

The CDR3 region has the DNA TGTGCCAGCAGTTACTCGAGGGACACCGGGGAGCTGTTTTTT. As protein: CASSYSRDTGELFF. The chain couples TRBV6-6 to TRBJ2-2; tentative D call: TRBD2 (5 bases). The germline V gene has CDR1 MNHNY and CDR2 SVGAGI (reference sequence). The germline V and J ends were trimmed by 0 bases and 3 bases, with 5 bases remaining between them. The CDR3 runs to 14 residues.

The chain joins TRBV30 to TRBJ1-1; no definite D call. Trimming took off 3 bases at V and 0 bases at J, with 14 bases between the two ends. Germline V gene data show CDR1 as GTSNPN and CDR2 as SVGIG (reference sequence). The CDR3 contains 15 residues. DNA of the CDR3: TGTGCCTGGAGCGACGGTAAGGGTCTGAACACTGAAGCTTTCTTT. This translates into CAWSDGKGLNTEAFF.

The CDR3 bases are TGTGCCAGCAGTTTTACAGGGAATGGAAACACCATATATTTT. This encodes CASSFTGNGNTIYF. J is TRBJ1-3 and V is TRBV6-5; D is possibly TRBD1 (6 bases). Germline CDR1 MNHEY, CDR2 SVGAGI. The V gene lost 4 bases and the J gene lost 3 bases, with 10 bases spanning the gap. This CDR3 spans 14 amino acids.

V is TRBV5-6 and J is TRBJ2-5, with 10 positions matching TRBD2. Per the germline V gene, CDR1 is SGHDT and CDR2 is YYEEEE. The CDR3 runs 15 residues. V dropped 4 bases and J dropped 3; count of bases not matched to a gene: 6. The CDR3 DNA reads TGTGCCAGCAGCCCCAGCGGGAGGGAGGAAGAGACCCAGTACTTC. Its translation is CASSPSGREEETQYF.

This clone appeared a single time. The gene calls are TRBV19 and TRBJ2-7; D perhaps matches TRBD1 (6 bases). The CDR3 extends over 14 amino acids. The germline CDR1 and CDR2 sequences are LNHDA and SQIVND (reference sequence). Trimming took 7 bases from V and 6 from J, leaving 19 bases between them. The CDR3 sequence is CASTPGSLGGEQYF. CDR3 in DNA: TGTGCCAGTACCCCAGGGTCCTTAGGGGGCGAGCAGTACTTC.

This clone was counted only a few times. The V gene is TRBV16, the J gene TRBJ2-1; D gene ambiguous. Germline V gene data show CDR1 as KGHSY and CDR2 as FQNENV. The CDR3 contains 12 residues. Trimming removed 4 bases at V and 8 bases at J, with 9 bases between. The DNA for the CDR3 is TGTGCCAGCAGCCCCCTCGGTGATGAGCAGTTCTTC. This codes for CASSPLGDEQFF.

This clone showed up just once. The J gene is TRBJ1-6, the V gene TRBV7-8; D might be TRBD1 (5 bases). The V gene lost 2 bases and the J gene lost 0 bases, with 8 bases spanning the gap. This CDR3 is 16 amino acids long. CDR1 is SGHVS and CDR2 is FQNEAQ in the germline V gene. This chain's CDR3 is CASSLTGGSYNSPLHF. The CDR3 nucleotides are TGTGCCAGCAGCTTAACCGGGGGCTCCTATAATTCACCCCTCCACTTT.